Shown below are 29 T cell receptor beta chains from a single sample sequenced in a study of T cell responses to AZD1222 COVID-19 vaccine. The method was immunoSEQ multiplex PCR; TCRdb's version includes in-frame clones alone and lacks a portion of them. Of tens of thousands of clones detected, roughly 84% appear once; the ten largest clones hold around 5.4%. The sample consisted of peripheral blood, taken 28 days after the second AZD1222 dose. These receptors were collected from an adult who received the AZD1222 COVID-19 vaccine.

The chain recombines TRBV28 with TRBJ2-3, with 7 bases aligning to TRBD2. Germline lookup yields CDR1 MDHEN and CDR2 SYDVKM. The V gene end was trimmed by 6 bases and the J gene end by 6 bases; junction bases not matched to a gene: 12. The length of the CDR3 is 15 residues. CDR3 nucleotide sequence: TGTGCCAGCAGCGGTGGACTAGGAGTCGTGGATACGCAGTATTTT. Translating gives CASSGGLGVVDTQYF. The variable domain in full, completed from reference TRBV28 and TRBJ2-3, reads DVKVTQSSRYLVKRTGEKVFLECVQDMDHENMFWYRQDPGLGLRLIYFSYDVKMKEKGDIPEGYSVSREKKERFSLILESASTNQTSMYLCASSGGLGVVDTQYFGPGTRLTVL.

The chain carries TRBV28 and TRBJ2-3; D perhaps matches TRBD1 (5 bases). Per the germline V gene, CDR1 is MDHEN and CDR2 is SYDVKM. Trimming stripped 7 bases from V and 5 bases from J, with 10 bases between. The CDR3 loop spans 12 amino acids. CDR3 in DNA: TGTGCCAGCATCAAGCAGGGAGATACGCAGTATTTT. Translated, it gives CASIKQGDTQYF.

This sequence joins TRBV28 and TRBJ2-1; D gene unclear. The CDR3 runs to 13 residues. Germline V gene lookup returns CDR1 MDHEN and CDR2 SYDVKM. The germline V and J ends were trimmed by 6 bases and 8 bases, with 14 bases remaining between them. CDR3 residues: CASRGVPQDEQFF. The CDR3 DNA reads TGTGCCAGCAGGGGCGTCCCCCAGGATGAGCAGTTCTTC.

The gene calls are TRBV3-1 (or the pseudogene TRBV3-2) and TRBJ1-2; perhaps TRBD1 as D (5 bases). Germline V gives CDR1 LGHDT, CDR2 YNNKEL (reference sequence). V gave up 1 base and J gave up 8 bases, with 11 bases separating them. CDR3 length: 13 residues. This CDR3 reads CASSQGDLEGYTF. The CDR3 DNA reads TGTGCCAGCAGCCAAGGGGACTTAGAAGGCTACACCTTC.

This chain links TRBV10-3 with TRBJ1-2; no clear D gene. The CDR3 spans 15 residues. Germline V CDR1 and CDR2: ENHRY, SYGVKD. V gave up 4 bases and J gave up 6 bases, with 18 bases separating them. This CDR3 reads CAISATMGGEDGYTF. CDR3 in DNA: TGTGCCATCAGTGCGACCATGGGAGGTGAAGATGGCTACACCTTC.

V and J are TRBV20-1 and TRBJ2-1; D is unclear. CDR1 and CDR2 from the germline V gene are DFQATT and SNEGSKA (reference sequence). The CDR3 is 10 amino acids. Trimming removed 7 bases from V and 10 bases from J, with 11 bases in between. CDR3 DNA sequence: TGCAGTGGGGTGTACTACGAGCAGTTCTTC. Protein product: CSGVYYEQFF.

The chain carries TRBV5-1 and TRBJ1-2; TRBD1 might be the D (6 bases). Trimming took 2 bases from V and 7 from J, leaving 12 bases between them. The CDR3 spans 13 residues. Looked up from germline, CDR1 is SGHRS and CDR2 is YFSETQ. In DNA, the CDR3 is TGCGCCAGCAGCTTCCCACAGGGTGGTGGCTACACCTTC. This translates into CASSFPQGGGYTF. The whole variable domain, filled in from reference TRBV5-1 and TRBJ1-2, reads KAGVTQTPRYLIKTRGQQVTLSCSPISGHRSVSWYQQTPGQGLQFLFEYFSETQRNKGNFPGRFSGRQFSNSRSEMNVSTLELGDSALYLCASSFPQGGGYTFGSGTRLTVV.

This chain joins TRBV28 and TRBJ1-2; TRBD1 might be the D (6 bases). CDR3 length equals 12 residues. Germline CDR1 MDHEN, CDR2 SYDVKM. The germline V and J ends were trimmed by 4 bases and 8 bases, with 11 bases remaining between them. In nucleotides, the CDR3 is TGTGCCAGCAGTTGGGGGCGGGCGGGCTACACCTTC. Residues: CASSWGRAGYTF.

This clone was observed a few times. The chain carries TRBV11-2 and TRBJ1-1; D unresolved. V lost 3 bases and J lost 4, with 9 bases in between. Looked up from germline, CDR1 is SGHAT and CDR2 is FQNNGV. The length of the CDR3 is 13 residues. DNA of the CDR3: TGTGCCAGCAGCTTCCTCGGTGGCACTGAAGCTTTCTTT. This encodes CASSFLGGTEAFF.

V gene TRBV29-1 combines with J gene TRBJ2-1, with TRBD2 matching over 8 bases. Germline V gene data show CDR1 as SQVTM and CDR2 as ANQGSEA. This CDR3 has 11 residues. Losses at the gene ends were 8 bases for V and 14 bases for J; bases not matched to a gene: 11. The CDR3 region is CSFLGGTREFF. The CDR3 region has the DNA TGCAGCTTCCTAGGGGGGACTAGGGAGTTCTTC.

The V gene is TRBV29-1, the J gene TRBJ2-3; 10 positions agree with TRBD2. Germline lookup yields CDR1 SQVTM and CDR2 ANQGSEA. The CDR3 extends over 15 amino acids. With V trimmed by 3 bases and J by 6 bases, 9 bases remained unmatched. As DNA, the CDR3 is TGCAGCGTTGAGTCCCTAGCGGGGGAGATCGATACGCAGTATTTT. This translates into CSVESLAGEIDTQYF.

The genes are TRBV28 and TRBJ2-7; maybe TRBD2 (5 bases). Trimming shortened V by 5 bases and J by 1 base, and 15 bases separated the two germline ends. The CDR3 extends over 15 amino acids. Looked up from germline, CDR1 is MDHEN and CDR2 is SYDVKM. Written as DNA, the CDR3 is TGTGCCAGCAGTGCCACCGGGATGACGTCCTACGAGCAGTACTTC. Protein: CASSATGMTSYEQYF.

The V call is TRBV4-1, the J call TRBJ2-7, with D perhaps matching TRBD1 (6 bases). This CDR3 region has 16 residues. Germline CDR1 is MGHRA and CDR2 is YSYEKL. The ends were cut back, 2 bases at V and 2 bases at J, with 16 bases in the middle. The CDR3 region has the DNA TGCGCCAGCAGCCAACGGGACACCCGCTACACCTACGAGCAGTACTTC. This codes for CASSQRDTRYTYEQYF.

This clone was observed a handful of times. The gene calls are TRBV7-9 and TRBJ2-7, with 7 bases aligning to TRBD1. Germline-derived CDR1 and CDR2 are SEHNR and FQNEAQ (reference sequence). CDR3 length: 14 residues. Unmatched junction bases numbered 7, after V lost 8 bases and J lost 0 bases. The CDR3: CASSQTGSSYEQYF. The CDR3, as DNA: TGTGCCAGCTCACAGACAGGGAGCTCCTACGAGCAGTACTTC.

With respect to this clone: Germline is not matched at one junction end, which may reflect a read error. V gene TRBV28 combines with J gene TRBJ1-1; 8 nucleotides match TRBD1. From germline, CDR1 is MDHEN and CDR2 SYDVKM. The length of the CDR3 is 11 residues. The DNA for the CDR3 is TGTGCCAGCAGTTCCCGGACAGGGTGGGGTTTT. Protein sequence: CASSSRTGWGF.

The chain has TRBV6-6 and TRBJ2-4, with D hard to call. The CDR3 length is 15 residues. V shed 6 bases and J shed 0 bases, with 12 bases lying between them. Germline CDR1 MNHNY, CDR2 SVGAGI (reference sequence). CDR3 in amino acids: CASSPLSLAKNIQYF. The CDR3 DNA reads TGTGCCAGCAGCCCCCTATCCCTAGCCAAAAACATTCAGTACTTC.

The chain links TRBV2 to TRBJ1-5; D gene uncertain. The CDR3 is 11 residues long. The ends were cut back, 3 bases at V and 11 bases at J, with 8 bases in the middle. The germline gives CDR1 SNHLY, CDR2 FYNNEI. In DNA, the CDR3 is TGTGCCAGCAGTGACCCAGTTACCCAGCATTTT. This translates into CASSDPVTQHF.

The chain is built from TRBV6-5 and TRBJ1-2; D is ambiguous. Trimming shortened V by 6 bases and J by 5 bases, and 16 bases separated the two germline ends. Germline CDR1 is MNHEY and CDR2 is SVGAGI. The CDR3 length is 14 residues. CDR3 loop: CASSRMAAGYGYTF. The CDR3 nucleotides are TGTGCCAGCAGCCGCATGGCGGCGGGTTATGGCTACACCTTC.

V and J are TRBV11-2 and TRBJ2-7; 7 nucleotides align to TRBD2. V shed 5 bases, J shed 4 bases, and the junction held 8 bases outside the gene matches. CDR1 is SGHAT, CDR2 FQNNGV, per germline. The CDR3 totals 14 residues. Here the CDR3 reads CASSDWGEGYEQYF. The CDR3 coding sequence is TGTGCCAGCAGCGACTGGGGGGAGGGTTACGAGCAGTACTTC.

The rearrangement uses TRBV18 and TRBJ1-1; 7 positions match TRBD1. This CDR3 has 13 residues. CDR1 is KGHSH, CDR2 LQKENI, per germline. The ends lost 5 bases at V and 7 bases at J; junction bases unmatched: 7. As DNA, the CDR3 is TGTGCCAGCTCAGCCGACAGGGAACTTGAAGCTTTCTTT. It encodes CASSADRELEAFF.

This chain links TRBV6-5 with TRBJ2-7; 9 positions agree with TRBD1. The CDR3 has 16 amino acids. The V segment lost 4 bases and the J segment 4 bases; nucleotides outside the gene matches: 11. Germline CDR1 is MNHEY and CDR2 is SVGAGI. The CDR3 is CASSSLYRGPGYEQYF. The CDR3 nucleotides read TGTGCCAGCAGTTCCCTTTACAGGGGGCCCGGGTACGAGCAGTACTTC.

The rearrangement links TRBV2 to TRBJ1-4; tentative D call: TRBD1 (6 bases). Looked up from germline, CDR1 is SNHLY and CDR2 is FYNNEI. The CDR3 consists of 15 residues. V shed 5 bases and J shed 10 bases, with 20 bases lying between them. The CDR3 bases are TGTGCCAGCAGTCCCTTCGGGGGCGCCGAGGGAAAACTGTTTTTT. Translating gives CASSPFGGAEGKLFF.

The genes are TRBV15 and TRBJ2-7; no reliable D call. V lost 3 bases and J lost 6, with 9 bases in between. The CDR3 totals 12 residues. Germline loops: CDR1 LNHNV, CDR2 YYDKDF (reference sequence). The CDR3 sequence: CATSRDRGEQYF. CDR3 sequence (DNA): TGTGCCACCAGCAGGGACCGCGGCGAGCAGTACTTC.

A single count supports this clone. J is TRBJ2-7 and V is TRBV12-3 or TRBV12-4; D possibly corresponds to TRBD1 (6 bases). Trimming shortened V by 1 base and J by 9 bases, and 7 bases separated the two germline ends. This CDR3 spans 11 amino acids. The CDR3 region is CASSLGTAQYF. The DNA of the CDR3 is TGTGCCAGCAGTTTAGGGACAGCGCAGTACTTC.

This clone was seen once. The DNA for the CDR3 is TGTGCCAGCAATCATAACCCCGCCTCGACAGGGGTTAGCAATCAGCCCCAGCATTTT. Translation: CASNHNPASTGVSNQPQHF. The J gene is TRBJ1-5, the V gene TRBV28; 8 bases fit TRBD1. The CDR3 is 19 residues long. Germline CDR1 and CDR2: MDHEN and SYDVKM. J was trimmed by 0 bases and V by 7 bases; bases with no gene match: 17.

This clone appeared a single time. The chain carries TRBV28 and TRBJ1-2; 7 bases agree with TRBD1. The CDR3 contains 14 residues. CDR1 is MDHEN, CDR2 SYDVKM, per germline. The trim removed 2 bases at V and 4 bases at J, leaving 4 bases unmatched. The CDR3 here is CASSLDREGYGYTF. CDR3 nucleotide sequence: TGTGCCAGCAGTTTAGACAGGGAGGGCTATGGCTACACCTTC.

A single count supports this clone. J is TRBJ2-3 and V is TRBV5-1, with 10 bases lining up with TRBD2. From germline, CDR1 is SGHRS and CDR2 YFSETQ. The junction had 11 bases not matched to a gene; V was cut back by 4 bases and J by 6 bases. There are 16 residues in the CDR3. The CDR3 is CASSGPERGGADTQYF. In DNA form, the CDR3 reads TGCGCCAGCAGCGGGCCTGAGCGGGGGGGCGCGGATACGCAGTATTTT.

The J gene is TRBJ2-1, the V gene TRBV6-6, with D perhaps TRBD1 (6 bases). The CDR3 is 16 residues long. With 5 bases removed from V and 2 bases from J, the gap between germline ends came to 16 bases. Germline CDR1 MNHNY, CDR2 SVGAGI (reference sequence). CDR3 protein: CASSRSGAETYNEQFF. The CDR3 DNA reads TGTGCCAGCAGTCGATCAGGGGCAGAGACCTACAATGAGCAGTTCTTC.

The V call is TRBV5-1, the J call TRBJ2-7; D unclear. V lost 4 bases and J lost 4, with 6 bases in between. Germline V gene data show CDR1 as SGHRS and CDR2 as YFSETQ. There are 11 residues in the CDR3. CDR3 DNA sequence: TGCGCCAGCAGCAGGAATTACGAGCAGTACTTC. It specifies CASSRNYEQYF.